This entry describes one T cell receptor beta chain. Antigen specificity is unknown. The germline V gene encodes CDR1 SGHVS and CDR2 FNYEAQ. The V segment lost 3 bases and the J segment 9 bases; nucleotides outside the gene matches: 10. This CDR3 comprises 15 residues. The data belong to a study of OX40 agonist ivuxolimab in advanced cancers. Findings and limits, study-wide: Among some nonresponders, normalized T-cell clonal expansion was also low.

This table comes from immunoSEQ multiplex PCR, and its TCRdb copy is limited to in-frame clones, with some not included. Of 77,000 or so clones in the sample, over 80% are singletons; the top ten hold 0.25% to 0.35%. Sequenced material: CD4+ or CD8+ T cells sorted from blood, taken in a trial of the OX40 agonist ivuxolimab. The receptor's source is an adult with an advanced solid tumor such as melanoma, head and neck, liver or kidney cancer. V and J are TRBV7-6 and TRBJ2-1; TRBD1 agrees at 8 bases. The CDR3 sequence is CASSFGTGEGREQFF. The CDR3 coding sequence is TGTGCCAGCAGCTTTGGGACAGGCGAGGGACGTGAGCAGTTCTTC.